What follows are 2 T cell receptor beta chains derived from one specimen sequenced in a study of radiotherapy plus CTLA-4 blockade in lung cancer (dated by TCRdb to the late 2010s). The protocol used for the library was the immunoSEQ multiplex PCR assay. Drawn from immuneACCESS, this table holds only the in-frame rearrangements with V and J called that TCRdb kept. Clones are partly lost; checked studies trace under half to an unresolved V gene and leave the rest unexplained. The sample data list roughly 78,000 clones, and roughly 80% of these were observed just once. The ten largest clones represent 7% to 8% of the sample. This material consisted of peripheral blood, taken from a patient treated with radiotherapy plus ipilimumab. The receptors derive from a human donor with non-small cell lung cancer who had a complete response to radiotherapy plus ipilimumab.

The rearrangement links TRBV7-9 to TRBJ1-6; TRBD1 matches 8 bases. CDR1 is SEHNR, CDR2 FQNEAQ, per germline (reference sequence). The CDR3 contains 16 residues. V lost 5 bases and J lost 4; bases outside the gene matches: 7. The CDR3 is CASSPGQEDYNSPLHF. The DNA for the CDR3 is TGTGCCAGCAGCCCGGGACAGGAGGATTATAATTCACCCCTCCACTTT.

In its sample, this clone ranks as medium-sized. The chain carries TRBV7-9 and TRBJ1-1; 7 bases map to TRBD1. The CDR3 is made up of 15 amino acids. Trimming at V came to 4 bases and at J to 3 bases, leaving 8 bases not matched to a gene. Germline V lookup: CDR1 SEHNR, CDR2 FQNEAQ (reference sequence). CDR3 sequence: CASSSTGVGDTEAFF. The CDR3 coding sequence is TGTGCCAGCAGCTCCACAGGGGTCGGCGACACTGAAGCTTTCTTT.